The rows below give T cell receptor beta chains drawn from one sample of a study of post-analysis software for immune sequencing data. TCRdb re-called the PCR reads through MiXCR, storing one row per CDR3 protein. The sample gives a few hundred thousand distinct CDR3 sequences, about 40% of which show up once; under 5.5% is in the top ten. Sequencing was carried out using blood. Source of these receptors: a girl aged 5 to 17 with multiple sclerosis. The CDR3 runs from the conserved cysteine through the conserved F or W. Each record gives: clone size, D gene, J gene, V gene, CDR3 DNA, CDR3 protein. A D gene is named only where the DNA matches it firmly. Some rows have no size entry. The others give once, few or many, or a class for an expanded clone.

>NA|NA|TRBJ1-1|TRBV20-1
TGCAGTGCTAGAGATCGGAGACAGCTCATGAACACTGGAGCTTTCTTT
CSARDRRQLMNTGAFF
>many|NA|TRBJ1-1|TRBV29-1
TGCAGCGTTGGGGAGCGGGGAACTGAAGCTTTCTTT
CSVGERGTEAFF
>few|TRBD1|TRBJ2-5|TRBV10-3
TGTGCCATCAGTGATGACAGGGGGCAGAGAGAGACCCAGTACTTC
CAISDDRGQRETQYF
>NA|TRBD1|TRBJ1-2|TRBV29-1
TGCAGCGTTGGGGAAGGGACAGGGTATGGCTACACCTTC
CSVGEGTGYGYTF
>few|TRBD2|TRBJ2-3|TRBV5-1
TGCGTCAGCAGCTGGGGGACTAGCGGGAGTCCAGATACGCAGTATTTT
CVSSWGTSGSPDTQYF
>NA|NA|TRBJ1-1|TRBV28
TGTGCCGGCAGGAGTGGGGGACAAGAAAACACTGAAGCTTTCTTT
CAGRSGGQENTEAFF
>NA|NA|TRBJ1-5|TRBV28
TGTGCCAGCAGTTCCCCGTGGGCAGGGGTCTCATTTGGCAATCAGCCCCAGCATTTT
CASSSPWAGVSFGNQPQHF
>many|NA|TRBJ2-1|TRBV7-2
TGTGCCAGCGGAGCCGGGGGCTGGGAGCAGTTCTTC
CASGAGGWEQFF
>many|TRBD2|TRBJ2-5|TRBV28
TGTGCCAGCAGTTTGGGGGGACTAGGGCAAGAGACCCAGTACTTC
CASSLGGLGQETQYF
>NA|NA|TRBJ1-4|TRBV20-1
TGCAGTGCTAGGGATAATGAAAAACTGTTTTTT
CSARDNEKLFF
>NA|TRBD1|TRBJ1-3|TRBV6-5
TGTGCCAGCAGCCCGGGACAGGGATACACCATATATTTT
CASSPGQGYTIYF
>many|TRBD1|TRBJ1-2|TRBV7-8
TGTGCCAGCAGCCTGGGACAGGGGTTCGGCTACACCTTC
CASSLGQGFGYTF
>NA|NA|TRBJ2-7|TRBV29-1
TGCAGCGTTGAAGCCGGGTACGAGCAGTACTTC
CSVEAGYEQYF
>many|TRBD2|TRBJ2-7|TRBV20-1
TGCAGTGCTAGCGGGGCGGGGGTTTCCTACGAGCAGTACTTC
CSASGAGVSYEQYF
>many|NA|TRBJ2-4|TRBV3-1
TGTGCCAGCAGACAAACAGGGAGGGTCAACAAAAACATTCAGTACTTC
CASRQTGRVNKNIQYF
>many|NA|TRBJ2-1|TRBV20-1
TGCAGTGCTAGGATGGGCCGTAACAGTTACAATGAGCAGTTCTTC
CSARMGRNSYNEQFF
>once|NA|TRBJ1-1|TRBV30
TGTGCCTTGGGGAGGGCGAACACTGAAGCTTTCTTT
CALGRANTEAFF
>many|NA|TRBJ2-4|TRBV5-1
TGCGCCAGCAGCGAGGGGGGGGTAACAGGGATTCAGTACTTC
CASSEGGVTGIQYF
>once|NA|TRBJ2-5|TRBV20-1
TGCAGTGCCAACGACCGGGAGCCGTCGGGGGAGACCCAGTACTTC
CSANDREPSGETQYF
>many|NA|TRBJ2-5|TRBV5-1
TGCGCCAGCAGCCGGGGGTTCGGGGCAGAAGAGACCCAGTACTTC
CASSRGFGAEETQYF
>once|NA|TRBJ2-2|TRBV5-8
TGTGCCAGCAGCTTATATCCACCACCCGGGGAGCTGTTTTTT
CASSLYPPPGELFF
>once|TRBD1|TRBJ2-7|TRBV29-1
TGCAGCGTTGACTCGACAGGGAAGGGTTACGAGCAGTACTTC
CSVDSTGKGYEQYF